This entry is about one T cell receptor beta chain. Vbeta (60) and Jbeta (13) primers were used in the PCR. Clones were sequenced by immunoSEQ multiplex PCR, and TCRdb holds only the in-frame ones, with some missing. The sample has 130,000 to 150,000 clones, roughly 85% seen once; the top ten hold 0.66%. This specimen comes from a study of cytomegalovirus exposure and HLA in healthy donors. V was shortened by 3 bases and J by 5 bases, with 16 bases between the two germline ends. Per germline, CDR1 LGHNA and CDR2 YSLEER. The CDR3 consists of 15 residues. The sample consisted of PBMCs. V gene TRBV4-3 combines with J gene TRBJ1-1; the D gene is possibly TRBD1 (6 bases). This TCR came from a male donor in good health and CMV-seronegative. The CDR3 loop is CASSHRDIRTTEAFF. The CDR3, as DNA: TGCGCCAGCAGCCATAGGGACATCAGAACGACTGAAGCTTTCTTT.